This entry describes one TCR beta chain. The data are from a study of blood T cell repertoires in COVID-19. Original processing notes: Amplifying reference gene primers gave estimates of nucleated cell counts. Measured with immunoSEQ multiplex PCR; TCRdb has only the in-frame clones, and not every one. V, J and clone size were drawn from that table, and D and trimming were deduced from the DNA. The profile shows around 190,000 clones, roughly 88% of them singletons. The sequencing sample was made of PBMCs or T cells enriched from blood (not recorded which). This clonotype was sampled from a man aged 35-49 years with acute COVID-19.

The CDR3 DNA sequence: TGTGCCAGCAGTGGATCACTAGCGGGCAACTACAATGAGCAGTTCTTC. Translating it yields CASSGSLAGNYNEQFF. The V and J genes are TRBV6-4 and TRBJ2-1, with TRBD2 matching over 9 bases. Unmatched junction bases numbered 7, after V lost 4 bases and J lost 3 bases. This CDR3 has 16 residues. Germline V gene data show CDR1 as MRHNA and CDR2 as SNTAGT.